This paragraph reports one T cell receptor (beta chain). The data were obtained in a study of T cell responses to AZD1222 COVID-19 vaccine. J gave up 1 base and V 3 bases, and 6 bases lay outside the gene matches. Looked up from germline, CDR1 is SGHVT and CDR2 is SQSDAQ. The CDR3 consists of 17 residues. The repertoire was sequenced with immunoSEQ multiplex PCR; TCRdb's copy has only in-frame clones and lacks some. The table lists about 55,000 clones, approximately 84% of them singletons. The receptor was isolated from an adult in good health. Sequencing was performed on peripheral blood, taken on day 0 of AZD1222 vaccination. V gene TRBV7-4 combines with J gene TRBJ1-2; 12 bases are shared with TRBD1. The CDR3 DNA reads as TGTGCCAGCAGCTTGTTGGGACAGGGGGCTGTTAACTATGGCTACACCTTC. It codes for CASSLLGQGAVNYGYTF.